This TCR beta chain was captured in a study of blood T cell repertoires in COVID-19 (dated by TCRdb to 2018 to 2021). In the study overall: Collaborator samples came from the United States, Italy and Spain and covered acute and convalescent phases of COVID-19. The prospective study material was composed of cDNA or gDNA derived from T cells, B-cell-depleted T cells, or PBMCs. Subjects who had been exposed to COVID-19, were actively infected with it, or had recovered from it provided the deeply sampled blood TCRbeta repertoires that made up the dataset. The repertoires were released in a freely available public database meant as a resource for research on the immune response to SARS-CoV-2. Samples came from the ongoing ImmuneRACE study (first 160 participants) plus 1,254 subjects from 6 global collaborators. The sample metadata nearly always contained a de-identified subject ID, COVID-19 status, age in years and sex. Where available, HLA class I and class II types were obtained from metadata supplied by the sample provider rather than from assay-based typing.

The germline ends are 10 bases apart after V is trimmed by 3 bases and J by 3 bases. From cysteine to phenylalanine, the CDR3 is 14 amino acids long. Only the CDR3 part of the read is kept: 42 bases, read in frame from the first base. The germline V gene gives CDR1 as SGHRS and CDR2 as YFSETQ. Concerning this clone: Its cognate antigen has yet to be identified. Base qualities are not provided; no much larger clone lies one nucleotide away.

The immunoSEQ Assay, a bias-controlled multiplex PCR, was used to amplify TCRbeta CDR3 regions from genomic DNA. The authors' analysis ran thus. The number of nucleated cells in each sample was estimated from the amplification of reference gene primers within the assay. To quantify the absolute abundance of each unique TCRbeta CDR3 rearrangement, sequence reads were collapsed and filtered. For each sample, productive Simpson clonality was calculated by taking the square root of Simpson's diversity index across productive rearrangements. This immuneACCESS table, as held by TCRdb, lists in-frame sequences with V and J called but not all clones. Of the missing ones, under half trace to an unresolved V gene in checked studies; the others have no known cause. V, J and clone size reflect that table, while D and trimming were determined from the DNA. The sample table contains around 110,000 clones; only one count was recorded for about 80% of them. The ten largest clones capture roughly 4.3% of the sample.

Overall study outcomes, separate from this receptor: Clinical and demographic metadata were provided uncurated, with the amount varying by source and participant.

Whole blood was collected in K2EDTA tubes by collaborating institutions according to the institutions' own protocols. For TCRbeta analysis, collaborator samples were shipped as frozen whole blood, as isolated PBMCs, or as DNA extracted from either sample type. The receptor's source is an older man with acute or convalescent COVID-19. Sample: peripheral blood. The rearranged segments are TRBV5-1 and TRBJ1-5, with TRBD1 tentatively as D gene (6 bases match). The CDR3 reads as follows: CASSSGTPNQPQHF. The nucleotide sequence reads TGCGCCAGCAGCTCCGGGACACCCAATCAGCCCCAGCATTTT.